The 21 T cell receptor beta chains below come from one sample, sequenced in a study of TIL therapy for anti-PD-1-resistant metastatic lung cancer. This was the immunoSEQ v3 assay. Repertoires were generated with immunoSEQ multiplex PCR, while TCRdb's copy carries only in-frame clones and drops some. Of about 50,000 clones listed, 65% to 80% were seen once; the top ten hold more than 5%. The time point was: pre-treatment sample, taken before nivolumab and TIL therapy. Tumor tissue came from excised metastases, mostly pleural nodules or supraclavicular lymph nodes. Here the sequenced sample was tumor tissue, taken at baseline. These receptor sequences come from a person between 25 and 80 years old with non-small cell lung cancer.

The CDR3 here is CASSKVGTDTYEQYF. The CDR3 nucleotides read TGTGCCAGCAGCAAAGTAGGGACAGACACCTACGAGCAGTACTTC. The chain joins TRBV21-1 to TRBJ2-7; the D call of TRBD1 is as the table states it, not checked on the DNA. TRBV21-1 is listed as a pseudogene. This CDR3 region has 15 residues.

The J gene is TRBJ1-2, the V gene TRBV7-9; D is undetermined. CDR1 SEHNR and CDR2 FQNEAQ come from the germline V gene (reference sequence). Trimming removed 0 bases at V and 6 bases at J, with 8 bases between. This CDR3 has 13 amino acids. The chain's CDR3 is CASSLAGLDGYTF. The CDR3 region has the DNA TGTGCCAGCAGCTTAGCAGGGCTGGATGGCTACACCTTC.

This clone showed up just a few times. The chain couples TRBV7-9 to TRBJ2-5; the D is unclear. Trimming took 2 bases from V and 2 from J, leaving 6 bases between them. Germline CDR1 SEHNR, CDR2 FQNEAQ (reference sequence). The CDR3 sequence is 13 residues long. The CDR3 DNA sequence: TGTGCCAGCAGCTTAAGTAATCAAGAGACCCAGTACTTC. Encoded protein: CASSLSNQETQYF.

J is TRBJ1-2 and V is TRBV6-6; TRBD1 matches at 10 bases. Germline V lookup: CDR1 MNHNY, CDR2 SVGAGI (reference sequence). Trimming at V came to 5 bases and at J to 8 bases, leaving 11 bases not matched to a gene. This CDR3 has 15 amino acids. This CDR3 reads CASSNPGTGVRGYTF. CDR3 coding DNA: TGTGCCAGCAGTAACCCCGGGACAGGGGTTAGGGGCTACACCTTC.

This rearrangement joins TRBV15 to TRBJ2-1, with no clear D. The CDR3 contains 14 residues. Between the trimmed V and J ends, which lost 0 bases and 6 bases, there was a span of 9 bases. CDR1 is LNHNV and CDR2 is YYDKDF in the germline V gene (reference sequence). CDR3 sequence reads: CATSRDFILNEQFF. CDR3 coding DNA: TGTGCCACCAGCAGAGATTTCATACTCAATGAGCAGTTCTTC.

CDR3 DNA sequence: TGTGCCAGCAGTGGAACCTTACAGGCTAGAGCTTTCTTT. This codes for CASSGTLQARAFF. The chain combines TRBV6-1 with TRBJ1-1, with a tentative D call TRBD1 (5 bases). V was shortened by 4 bases and J by 10 bases, with 16 bases between the two germline ends. The germline V gene encodes CDR1 MNHNS and CDR2 SASEGT. The CDR3 length is 13 residues.

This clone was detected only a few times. CDR3 region: CASSARRDKSSYEQYF. The CDR3 nucleotides are TGTGCCAGTAGTGCGCGCCGGGACAAATCCTCCTACGAGCAGTACTTC. This chain uses TRBV19 with TRBJ2-7; D possibly corresponds to TRBD1 (6 bases). The CDR3 spans 16 residues. The germline V gene has CDR1 LNHDA and CDR2 SQIVND (reference sequence). Between the trimmed V and J ends, which lost 5 bases and 0 bases, there was a span of 17 bases.

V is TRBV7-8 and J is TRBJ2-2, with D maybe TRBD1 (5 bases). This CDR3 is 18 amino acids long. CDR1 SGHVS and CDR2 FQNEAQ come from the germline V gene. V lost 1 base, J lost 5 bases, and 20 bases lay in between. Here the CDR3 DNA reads TGTGCCAGCAGCTTAGGTTTAGTAGGGGTTCACCTGACCGGGGAGCTGTTTTTT. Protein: CASSLGLVGVHLTGELFF.

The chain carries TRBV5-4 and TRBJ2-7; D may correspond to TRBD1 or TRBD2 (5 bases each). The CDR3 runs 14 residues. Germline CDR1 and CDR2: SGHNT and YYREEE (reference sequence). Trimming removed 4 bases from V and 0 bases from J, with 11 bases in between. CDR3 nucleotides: TGTGCCAGCAGCCGGGACCCATCCTCCTACGAGCAGTACTTC. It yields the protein CASSRDPSSYEQYF.

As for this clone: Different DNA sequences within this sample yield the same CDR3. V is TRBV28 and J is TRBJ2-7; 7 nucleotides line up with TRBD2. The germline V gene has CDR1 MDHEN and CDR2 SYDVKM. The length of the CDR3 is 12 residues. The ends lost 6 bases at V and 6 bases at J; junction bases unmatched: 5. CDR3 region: CASRGGRGEQYF. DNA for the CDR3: TGTGCCAGCAGGGGGGGGAGGGGCGAGCAGTACTTC.

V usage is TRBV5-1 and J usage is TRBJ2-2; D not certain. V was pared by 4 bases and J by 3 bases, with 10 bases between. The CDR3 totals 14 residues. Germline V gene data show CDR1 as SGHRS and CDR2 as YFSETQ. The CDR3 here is CASSLRPDTGELFF. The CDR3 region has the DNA TGCGCCAGCAGCCTTAGACCAGACACCGGGGAGCTGTTTTTT.

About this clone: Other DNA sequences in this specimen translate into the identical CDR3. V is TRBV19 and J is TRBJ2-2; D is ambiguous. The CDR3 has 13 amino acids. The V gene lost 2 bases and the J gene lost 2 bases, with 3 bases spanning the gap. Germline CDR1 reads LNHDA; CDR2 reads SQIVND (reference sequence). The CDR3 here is CASSITNTGELFF. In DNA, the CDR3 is TGTGCCAGTAGTATAACAAACACCGGGGAGCTGTTTTTT.

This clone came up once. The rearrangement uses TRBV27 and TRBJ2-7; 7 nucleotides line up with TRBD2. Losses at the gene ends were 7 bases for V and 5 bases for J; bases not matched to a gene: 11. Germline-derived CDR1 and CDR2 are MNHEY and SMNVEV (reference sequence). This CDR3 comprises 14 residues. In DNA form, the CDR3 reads TGTGCCAGCACTCTCGGGGCGGGAGAGGACGAGCAGTACTTC. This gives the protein CASTLGAGEDEQYF.

This CDR3 reads CASSSRGSYEQYF. The CDR3 DNA sequence: TGCGCCAGCAGCTCTCGGGGCTCCTACGAGCAGTACTTC. The V and J genes are TRBV5-1 and TRBJ2-7, with D possibly matching TRBD2 (5 bases). V gave up 3 bases and J gave up 0 bases, with 7 bases separating them. The CDR3 length is 13 residues. The V gene's germline CDR1 is SGHRS and CDR2 YFSETQ.

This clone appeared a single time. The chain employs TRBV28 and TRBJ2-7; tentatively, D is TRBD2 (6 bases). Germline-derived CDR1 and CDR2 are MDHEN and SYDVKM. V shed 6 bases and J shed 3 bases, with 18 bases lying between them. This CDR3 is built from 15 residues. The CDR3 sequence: CASSSPEDYRYEQYF. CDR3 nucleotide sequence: TGTGCCAGCAGCTCCCCCGAGGACTACCGCTACGAGCAGTACTTC.

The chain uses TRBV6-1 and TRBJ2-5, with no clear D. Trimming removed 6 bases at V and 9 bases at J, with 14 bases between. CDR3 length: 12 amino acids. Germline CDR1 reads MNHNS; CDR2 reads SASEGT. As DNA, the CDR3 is TGTGCCAGCAGAAACGACGTCGGAGCCCAGTACTTC. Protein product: CASRNDVGAQYF.

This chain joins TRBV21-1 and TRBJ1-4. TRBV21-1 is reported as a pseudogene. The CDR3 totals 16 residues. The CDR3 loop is CASSKIGGQGPEKLFF. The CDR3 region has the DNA TGTGCCAGCAGCAAAATCGGGGGGCAGGGGCCTGAAAAACTGTTTTTT.

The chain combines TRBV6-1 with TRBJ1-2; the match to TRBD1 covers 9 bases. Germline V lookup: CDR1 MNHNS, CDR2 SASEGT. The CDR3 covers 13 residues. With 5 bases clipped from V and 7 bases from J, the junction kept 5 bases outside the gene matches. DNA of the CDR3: TGTGCCAGCAGTTGGGACAGGGATAGTGGCTACACCTTC. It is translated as CASSWDRDSGYTF.

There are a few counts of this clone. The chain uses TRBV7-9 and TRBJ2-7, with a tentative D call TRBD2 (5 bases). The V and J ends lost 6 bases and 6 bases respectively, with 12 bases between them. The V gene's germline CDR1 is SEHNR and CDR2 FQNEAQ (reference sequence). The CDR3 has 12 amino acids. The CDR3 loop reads CASRSTTLEQYF. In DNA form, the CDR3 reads TGTGCCAGCAGGTCGACTACCCTCGAGCAGTACTTC.

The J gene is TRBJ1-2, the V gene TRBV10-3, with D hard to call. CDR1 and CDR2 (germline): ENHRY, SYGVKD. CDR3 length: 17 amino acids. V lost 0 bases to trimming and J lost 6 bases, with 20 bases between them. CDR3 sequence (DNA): TGTGCCATCAGTGAGTCGAGTAGTAGGAGAGGAGAAAATGGCTACACCTTC. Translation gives CAISESSSRRGENGYTF.

The CDR3 spells CASSLVGGGSSYEQYF. CDR3 coding DNA: TGCGCCAGCAGCTTGGTCGGCGGGGGCAGCTCCTACGAGCAGTACTTC. This chain links TRBV5-1 with TRBJ2-7; D possibly corresponds to TRBD2 (7 bases). CDR1 is SGHRS and CDR2 is YFSETQ in the germline V gene. The CDR3 has 16 amino acids. Trimming removed 0 bases at V and 0 bases at J, with 13 bases between.